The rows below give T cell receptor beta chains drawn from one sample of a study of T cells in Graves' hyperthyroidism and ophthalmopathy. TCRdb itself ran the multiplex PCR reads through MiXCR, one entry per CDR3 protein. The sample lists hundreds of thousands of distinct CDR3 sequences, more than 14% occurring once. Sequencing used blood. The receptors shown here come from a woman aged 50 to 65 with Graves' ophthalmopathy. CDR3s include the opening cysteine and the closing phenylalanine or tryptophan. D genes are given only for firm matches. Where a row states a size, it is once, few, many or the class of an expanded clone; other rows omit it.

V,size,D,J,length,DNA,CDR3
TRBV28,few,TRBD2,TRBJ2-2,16,TGTGCCAGCAGTTTTGCGGGAGGGTTCCACACCGGGGAGCTGTTTTTT,CASSFAGGFHTGELFF
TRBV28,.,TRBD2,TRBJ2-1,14,TGTGCCAGCAGCGGGAGGGCCCTCGGGAATGAGCAGTTCTTC,CASSGRALGNEQFF
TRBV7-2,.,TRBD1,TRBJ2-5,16,TGTGCCAGCAGCTTAGCCCACGGGCAGGGGGAAGAGACCCAGTACTTC,CASSLAHGQGEETQYF
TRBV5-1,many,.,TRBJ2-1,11,TGCGCCAGCGGCAGAAACAATGAGCAGTTCTTC,CASGRNNEQFF
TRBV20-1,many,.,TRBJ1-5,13,TGCAGTGATCCCCGGGGAAGTGGTCAGCCCCAGCATTTT,CSDPRGSGQPQHF
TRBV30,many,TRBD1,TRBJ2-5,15,TGTGCCTGGAGTGTAGGTCAGGGGGTCGGCGAGACCCAGTACTTC,CAWSVGQGVGETQYF
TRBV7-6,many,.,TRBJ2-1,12,TGTGCCAGCAGCTTACTTGAAGCTGAGCAGTTCTTC,CASSLLEAEQFF
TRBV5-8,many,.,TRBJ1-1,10,TGTGCCAGCAGCTTGGACTTAGCTTTCTTT,CASSLDLAFF
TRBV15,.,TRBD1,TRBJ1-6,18,TGTGCCACCAGCAGAGTTCGACAGGGTTGGTCCAATAATTCACCCCTCCACTTT,CATSRVRQGWSNNSPLHF
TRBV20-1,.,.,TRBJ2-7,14,TGCAGTGCTAGCCCCGGAGGGAAGGACTACGAGCAGTACTTC,CSASPGGKDYEQYF
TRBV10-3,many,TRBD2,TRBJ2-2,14,TGTGCCATTCAAGCGGGAGGGCGGACCGGGGAGCTGTTTTTT,CAIQAGGRTGELFF
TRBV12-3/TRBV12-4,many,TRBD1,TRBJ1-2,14,TGTGCCAGCAGTTTGTTTGAGGGGGCGTATGGCTACACCTTC,CASSLFEGAYGYTF
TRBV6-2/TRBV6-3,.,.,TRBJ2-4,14,TGTGCCAGCAGTTACCCGTTAGCCAAAAACATTCAGTACTTC,CASSYPLAKNIQYF
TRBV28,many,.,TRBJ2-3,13,TGTGCCAGCAGTCCCCGGACCACAGATACGCAGTATTTT,CASSPRTTDTQYF
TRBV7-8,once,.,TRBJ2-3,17,TGTGCCAGCAGCTTAGCCGCGGGGGCGGGAGCCACAGATACGCAGTATTTT,CASSLAAGAGATDTQYF
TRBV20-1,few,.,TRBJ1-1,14,TGCAGTGCTAGAGACGAACGGCAGGCCACTGAAGCTTTCTTT,CSARDERQATEAFF
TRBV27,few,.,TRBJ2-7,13,TGTGCCAGCAGTTTATTCACTAGCAGCGAGCAGTACTTC,CASSLFTSSEQYF
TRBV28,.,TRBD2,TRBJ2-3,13,TGTGCCAGCAGTTTAGGGGGGGTAGATACGCAGTATTTT,CASSLGGVDTQYF
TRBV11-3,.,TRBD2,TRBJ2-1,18,TGTGCCAGCAGCACCCCTAGGCCGACTAGCGGGAGTGGGAATGAGCAGTTCTTC,CASSTPRPTSGSGNEQFF
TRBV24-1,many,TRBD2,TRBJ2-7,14,TGTGCCACCAGTGATGCTAGCGGGTGGGGCGAGCAGTACTTC,CATSDASGWGEQYF
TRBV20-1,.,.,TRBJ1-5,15,TGCAGTGCTAGAGCTCTAGGGAATAGCAATCAGCCCCAGCATTTT,CSARALGNSNQPQHF
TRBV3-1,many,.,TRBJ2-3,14,TGTGCCAGCAGCCAAGGAAATGTCCCAGATACGCAGTATTTT,CASSQGNVPDTQYF
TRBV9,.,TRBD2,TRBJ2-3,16,TGTGCCAGCAACGTTGACGCTAGCGGGAGACCAGATACGCAGTATTTT,CASNVDASGRPDTQYF
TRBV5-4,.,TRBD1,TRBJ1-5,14,TGTGCCAGCAGCCGAGGGGGCTGGGGACAGCCCCAGCATTTT,CASSRGGWGQPQHF
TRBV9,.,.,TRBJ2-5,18,TGTACCAGCAGCAGGACAGGATACCAATATACGGGGGGAGAGACCCAGTACTTC,CTSSRTGYQYTGGETQYF
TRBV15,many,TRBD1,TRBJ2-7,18,TGTGCCACCAGCAGGAATATCCCGGGACAGGGCTCCGTCTACGAGCAGTACTTC,CATSRNIPGQGSVYEQYF
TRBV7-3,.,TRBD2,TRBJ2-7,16,TGTGCCAGCAGCTTAAAGAGACTAGCGGAGTCCTACGAGCAGTACTTC,CASSLKRLAESYEQYF
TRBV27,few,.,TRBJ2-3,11,TGTGCCAGCCTTGGGGCAGGTACGCAGTATTTT,CASLGAGTQYF
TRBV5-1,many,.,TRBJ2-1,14,TGCGCCAGCAGCCCGGACTACAGGGCCAATGAGCAGTTCTTC,CASSPDYRANEQFF
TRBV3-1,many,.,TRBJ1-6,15,TGTGCCAGCAGCCCCCCACTACTTCGGAATTCACCCCTCCACTTT,CASSPPLLRNSPLHF
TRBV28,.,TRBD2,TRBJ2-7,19,TGTGCCAGCAGTTTATCCGGACAGTTTACTAGCGGAAGCTCCTACGAGCAGTACTTC,CASSLSGQFTSGSSYEQYF
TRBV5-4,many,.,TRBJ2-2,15,TGTGCCAGCAACTCGTGGGACCGAAACACCGGGGAGCTGTTTTTT,CASNSWDRNTGELFF
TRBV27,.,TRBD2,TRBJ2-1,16,TGTGCCAGCAGTTTGCTCCCTAGCGGGATCTACAATGAGCAGTTCTTC,CASSLLPSGIYNEQFF
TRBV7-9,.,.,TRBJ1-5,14,TGTGCCAGCAGCTTCGGGGGGCTGGGACAGCCCCAGCATTTT,CASSFGGLGQPQHF
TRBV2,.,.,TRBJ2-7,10,TGTGCCAGTCGGATTTACGAGCAGTACTTC,CASRIYEQYF
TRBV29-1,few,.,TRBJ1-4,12,TGCAGCGTCCGAACAGGGAATGAAAAACTGTTTTTT,CSVRTGNEKLFF
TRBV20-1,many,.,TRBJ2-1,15,TGCAGTGCCGATGGGGGGCTAGTGAGGTACAATGAGCAGTTCTTC,CSADGGLVRYNEQFF
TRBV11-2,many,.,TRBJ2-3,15,TGTGCCAGCAGCTTCGTCTTTGGTATTCCAGATACGCAGTATTTT,CASSFVFGIPDTQYF
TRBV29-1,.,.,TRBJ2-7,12,TGCAGCGTTTTACGGGGCTCCTACGAGCAGTACTTC,CSVLRGSYEQYF
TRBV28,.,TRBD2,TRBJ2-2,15,TGTGCCAGCAGGCTACTAGCGGGAGATACCGGGGAGCTGTTTTTT,CASRLLAGDTGELFF
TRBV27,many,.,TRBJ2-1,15,TGTGCCAGCAGTTTGGGCAGGGGCACTTCCAGGGAGCAGTTCTTC,CASSLGRGTSREQFF
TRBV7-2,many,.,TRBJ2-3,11,TGTGCCAGCGCACAAGAAGATACGCAGTATTTT,CASAQEDTQYF
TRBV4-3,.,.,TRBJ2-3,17,TGCGCCAGCAGCCAAGAGGGAAGCGGTGAACGCACAGATACGCAGTATTTT,CASSQEGSGERTDTQYF
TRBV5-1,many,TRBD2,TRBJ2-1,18,TGCGCCAGCAGCACGGGACTAGCGGGAGCGAGCTCCTACAATGAGCAGTTCTTC,CASSTGLAGASSYNEQFF
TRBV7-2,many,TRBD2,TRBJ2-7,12,TGTGCCAGCAGCTCGACTAGCGGGATACAGTACTTC,CASSSTSGIQYF
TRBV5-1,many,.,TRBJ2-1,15,TGCGCCAGCAGCATGGAGGGAAGCTCCTACAATGAGCAGTTCTTC,CASSMEGSSYNEQFF